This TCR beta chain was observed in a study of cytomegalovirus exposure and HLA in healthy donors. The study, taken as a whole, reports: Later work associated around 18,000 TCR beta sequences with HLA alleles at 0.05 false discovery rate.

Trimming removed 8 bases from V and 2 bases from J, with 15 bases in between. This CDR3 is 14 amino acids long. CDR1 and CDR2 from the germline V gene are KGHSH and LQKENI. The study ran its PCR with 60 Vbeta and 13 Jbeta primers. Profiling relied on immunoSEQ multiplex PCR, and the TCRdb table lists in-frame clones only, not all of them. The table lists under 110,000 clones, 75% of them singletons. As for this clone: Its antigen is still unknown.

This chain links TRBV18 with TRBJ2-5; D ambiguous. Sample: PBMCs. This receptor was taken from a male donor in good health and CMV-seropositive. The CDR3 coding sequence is TGTGCCAGCGTCACCAGTCCCCTTCAAGAGACCCAGTACTTC. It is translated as CASVTSPLQETQYF.